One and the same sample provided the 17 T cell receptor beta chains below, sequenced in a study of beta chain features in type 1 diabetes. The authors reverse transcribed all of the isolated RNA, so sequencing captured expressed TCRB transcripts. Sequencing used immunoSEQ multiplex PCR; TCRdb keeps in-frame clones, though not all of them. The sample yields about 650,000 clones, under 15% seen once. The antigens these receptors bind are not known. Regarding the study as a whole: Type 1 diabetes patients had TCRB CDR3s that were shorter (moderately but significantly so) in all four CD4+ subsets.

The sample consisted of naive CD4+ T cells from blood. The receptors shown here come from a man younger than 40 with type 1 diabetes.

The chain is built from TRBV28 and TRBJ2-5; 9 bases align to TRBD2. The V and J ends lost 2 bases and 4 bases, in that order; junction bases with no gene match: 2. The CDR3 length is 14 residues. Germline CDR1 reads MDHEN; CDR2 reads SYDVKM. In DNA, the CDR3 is TGTGCCAGCAGTTTAGCGGGGGGGCGAGAGACCCAGTACTTC. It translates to CASSLAGGRETQYF. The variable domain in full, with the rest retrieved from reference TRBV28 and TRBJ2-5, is DVKVTQSSRYLVKRTGEKVFLECVQDMDHENMFWYRQDPGLGLRLIYFSYDVKMKEKGDIPEGYSVSREKKERFSLILESASTNQTSMYLCASSLAGGRETQYFGPGTRLLVL.

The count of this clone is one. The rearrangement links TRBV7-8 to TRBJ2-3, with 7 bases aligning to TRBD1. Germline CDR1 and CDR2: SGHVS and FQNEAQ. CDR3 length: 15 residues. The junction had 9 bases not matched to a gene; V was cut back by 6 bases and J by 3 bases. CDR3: CASSLLGTETDTQYF. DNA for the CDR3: TGTGCCAGCAGTTTACTTGGGACAGAGACAGATACGCAGTATTTT. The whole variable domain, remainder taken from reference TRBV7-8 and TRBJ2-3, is GAGVSQSPRYKVAKRGQDVALRCDPISGHVSLFWYQQALGQGPEFLTYFQNEAQLDKSGLPSDRFFAERPEGSVSTLKIQRTQQEDSAVYLCASSLLGTETDTQYFGPGTRLTVL.

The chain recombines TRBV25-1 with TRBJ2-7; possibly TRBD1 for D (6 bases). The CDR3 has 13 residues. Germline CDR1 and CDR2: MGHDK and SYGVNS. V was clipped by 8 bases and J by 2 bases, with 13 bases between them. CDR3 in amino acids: CASSRGTPYEQYF. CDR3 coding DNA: TGTGCCAGCTCCAGGGGCACCCCCTACGAGCAGTACTTC.

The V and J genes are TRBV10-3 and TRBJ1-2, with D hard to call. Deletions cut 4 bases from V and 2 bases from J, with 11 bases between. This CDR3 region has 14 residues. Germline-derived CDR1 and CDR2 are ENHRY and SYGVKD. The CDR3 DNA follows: TGTGCCATCAGTGGGTCCCGCGAGAACTATGGCTACACCTTC. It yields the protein CAISGSRENYGYTF.

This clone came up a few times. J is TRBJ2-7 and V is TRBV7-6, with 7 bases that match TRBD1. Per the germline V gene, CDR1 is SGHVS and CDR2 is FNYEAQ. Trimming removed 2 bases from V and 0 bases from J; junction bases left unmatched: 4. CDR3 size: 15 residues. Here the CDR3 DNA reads TGTGCCAGCAGCTTAAGGGGGCCGAGCTCCTACGAGCAGTACTTC. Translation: CASSLRGPSSYEQYF.

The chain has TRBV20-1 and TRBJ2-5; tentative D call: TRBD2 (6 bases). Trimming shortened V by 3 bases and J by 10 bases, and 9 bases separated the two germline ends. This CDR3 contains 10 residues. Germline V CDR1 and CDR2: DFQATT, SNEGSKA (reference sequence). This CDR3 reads CSASGGGQYF. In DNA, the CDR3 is TGCAGTGCTAGCGGGGGAGGCCAGTACTTC.

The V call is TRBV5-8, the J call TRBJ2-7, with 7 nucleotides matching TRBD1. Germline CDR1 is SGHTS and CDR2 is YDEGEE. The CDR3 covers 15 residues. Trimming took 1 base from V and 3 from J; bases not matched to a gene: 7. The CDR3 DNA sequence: TGTGCCAGCAGCTTGTGGGGACAGACAAACTACGAGCAGTACTTC. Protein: CASSLWGQTNYEQYF.

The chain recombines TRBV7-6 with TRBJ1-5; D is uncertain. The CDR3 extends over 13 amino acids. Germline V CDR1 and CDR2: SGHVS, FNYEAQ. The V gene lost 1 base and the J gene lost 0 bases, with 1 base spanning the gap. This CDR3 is CASSLDSNQPQHF. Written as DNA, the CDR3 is TGTGCCAGCAGCTTAGATAGCAATCAGCCCCAGCATTTT.

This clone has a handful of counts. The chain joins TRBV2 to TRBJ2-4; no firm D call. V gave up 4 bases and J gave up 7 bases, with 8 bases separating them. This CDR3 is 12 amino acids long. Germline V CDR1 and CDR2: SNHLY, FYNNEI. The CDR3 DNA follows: TGTGCCAGCAGTGTTGCGATTAACATTCAGTACTTC. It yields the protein CASSVAINIQYF.

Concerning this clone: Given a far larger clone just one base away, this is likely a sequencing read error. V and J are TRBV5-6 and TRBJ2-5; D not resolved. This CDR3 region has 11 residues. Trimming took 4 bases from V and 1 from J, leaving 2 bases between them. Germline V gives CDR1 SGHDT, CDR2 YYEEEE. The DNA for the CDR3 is TGTGCCAGCAGCATCCAAGAGACCCAGTACTTC. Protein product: CASSIQETQYF.

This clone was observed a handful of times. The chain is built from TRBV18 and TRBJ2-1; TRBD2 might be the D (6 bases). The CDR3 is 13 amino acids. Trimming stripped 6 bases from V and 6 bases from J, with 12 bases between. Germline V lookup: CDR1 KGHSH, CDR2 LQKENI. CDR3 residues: CASSPDSGNEQFF. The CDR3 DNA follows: TGTGCCAGCTCCCCCGATAGCGGCAATGAGCAGTTCTTC.

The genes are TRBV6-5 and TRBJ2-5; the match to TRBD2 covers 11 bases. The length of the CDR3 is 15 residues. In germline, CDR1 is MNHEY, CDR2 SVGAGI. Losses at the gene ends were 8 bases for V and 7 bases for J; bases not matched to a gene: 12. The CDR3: CASFPGLAGSVTQYF. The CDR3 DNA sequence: TGTGCCAGCTTCCCCGGACTAGCGGGTAGTGTGACCCAGTACTTC.

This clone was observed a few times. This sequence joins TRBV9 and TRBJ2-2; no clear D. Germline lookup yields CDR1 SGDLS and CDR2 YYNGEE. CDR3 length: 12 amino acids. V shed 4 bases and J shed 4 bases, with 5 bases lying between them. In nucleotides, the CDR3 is TGTGCCAGCAGCATCGTCACCGGGGAGCTGTTTTTT. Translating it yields CASSIVTGELFF.

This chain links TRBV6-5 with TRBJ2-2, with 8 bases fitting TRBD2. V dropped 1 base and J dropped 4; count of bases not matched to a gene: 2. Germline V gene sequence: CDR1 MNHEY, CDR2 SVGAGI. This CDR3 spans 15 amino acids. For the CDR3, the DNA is TGTGCCAGCAGTTACTTCGGGGGGGGCACCGGGGAGCTGTTTTTT. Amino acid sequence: CASSYFGGGTGELFF.

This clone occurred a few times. CDR3 amino acids: CASSAKSGVGDTQYF. The CDR3 DNA is TGTGCCAGCAGCGCAAAATCGGGGGTCGGGGATACGCAGTATTTT. V usage is TRBV7-8 and J usage is TRBJ2-3; perhaps TRBD2 as D (6 bases). The V gene lost 5 bases and the J gene lost 6 bases, with 18 bases spanning the gap. Germline CDR1 and CDR2: SGHVS and FQNEAQ. The CDR3 sequence is 15 residues long.

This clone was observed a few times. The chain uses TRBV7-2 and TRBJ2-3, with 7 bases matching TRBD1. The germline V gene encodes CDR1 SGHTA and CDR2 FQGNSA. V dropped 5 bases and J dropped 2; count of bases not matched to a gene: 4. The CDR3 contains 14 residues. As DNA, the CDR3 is TGTGCCAGCAGCCCGGGACAGAACACAGATACGCAGTATTTT. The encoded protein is CASSPGQNTDTQYF.

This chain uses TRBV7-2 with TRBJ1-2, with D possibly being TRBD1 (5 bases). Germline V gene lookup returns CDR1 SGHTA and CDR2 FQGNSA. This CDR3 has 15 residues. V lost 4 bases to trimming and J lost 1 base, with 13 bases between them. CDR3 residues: CASSSRDGFNYGYTF. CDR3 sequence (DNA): TGTGCCAGCAGCTCCCGGGACGGATTTAACTATGGCTACACCTTC.